The 20 T cell receptor beta chains given below trace back to one sample, sequenced in a study of T-cell memory formation after mild COVID-19. TCRdb itself ran the 5' RACE reads through MiXCR, one entry per CDR3 protein. The sample holds fewer than 110,000 distinct CDR3 sequences; under 15% are singletons and the top ten take approximately 43%. The sample comprised PBMCs or a T cell subset sorted from them (not recorded which). The receptors come from a man aged 18 to 29 who had mild COVID-19 (a few samples of this study predate the infection). Cell type and time point are not known.

The genes are TRBV29-1 and TRBJ1-2; TRBD1 agrees at 7 bases. CDR1 is SQVTM, CDR2 ANQGSEA, per germline. The ends lost 7 bases at V and 2 bases at J; junction bases unmatched: 7. The CDR3 loop spans 13 amino acids. This CDR3 reads CSALGQTNYGYTF. The CDR3 DNA reads as TGCAGCGCCTTGGGACAGACGAACTATGGCTACACCTTC.

This clonotype was observed a handful of times. This sequence joins TRBV28 and TRBJ2-7; 7 nucleotides match TRBD2. V shed 9 bases and J 0 bases; nucleotides not matched to a gene: 11. Germline values: CDR1 MDHEN, CDR2 SYDVKM. This CDR3 has 15 amino acids. CDR3 nucleotide sequence: TGTGCCAGTAGGATAGCGGGTGATAGCTCCTACGAGCAGTACTTC. It codes for CASRIAGDSSYEQYF.

J is TRBJ1-1 and V is TRBV2; a possible D gene is TRBD1 (6 bases). There are 14 residues in the CDR3. Trimming removed 11 bases at V and 2 bases at J, with 18 bases between. The germline CDR1 and CDR2 sequences are SNHLY and FYNNEI. The CDR3 region is CAPQRTDLNTEAFF. Here the CDR3 DNA reads TGTGCCCCCCAACGGACAGACTTAAACACTGAAGCTTTCTTT.

This clonotype has more than one count but fewer than ten. This chain uses TRBV6-1 with TRBJ2-2; D remains unclear. The germline V gene has CDR1 MNHNS and CDR2 SASEGT. Trimming took 3 bases from V and 2 from J, leaving 10 bases between them. CDR3 length equals 15 residues. The DNA of the CDR3 is TGTGCCAGCAGTGACCCGCAACTTAACACCGGGGAGCTGTTTTTT. It translates to CASSDPQLNTGELFF.

This clonotype was recorded a few times. The CDR3 region is CASSHAPRGPESSYNSPLHF. The CDR3 DNA is TGTGCCAGCAGCCACGCCCCCCGGGGCCCGGAGAGCTCCTATAATTCACCCCTCCACTTT. The rearrangement uses TRBV4-2 and TRBJ1-6, with D possibly matching TRBD1 (5 bases). Trimming shortened V by 3 bases and J by 0 bases, and 21 bases separated the two germline ends. The germline CDR1 and CDR2 sequences are LGHNA and YNFKEQ. This CDR3 is built from 20 residues.

This clonotype was seen a few times. CDR3 residues: CASSQPGQGANEQFF. DNA for the CDR3: TGCGCCAGCAGCCAACCGGGACAGGGGGCGAATGAGCAGTTCTTC. The chain employs TRBV4-3 and TRBJ2-1; the match to TRBD1 covers 12 bases. The CDR3 totals 15 residues. The germline V gene encodes CDR1 LGHNA and CDR2 YSLEER. V trimming: 2 bases; J trimming: 7 bases; junction bases outside the gene matches: 3.

CDR3 region: CASTNSGSEKLFF. The CDR3 nucleotides read TGTGCCAGCACCAACTCCGGGAGTGAAAAACTGTTTTTT. This chain connects TRBV6-6 to TRBJ1-4; D is unresolved. This CDR3 has 13 residues. The V gene lost 7 bases and the J gene lost 7 bases, with 13 bases spanning the gap. CDR1 MNHNY and CDR2 SVGAGI come from the germline V gene (reference sequence).

The chain couples TRBV5-1 to TRBJ2-3; 9 bases are a match to TRBD1. This CDR3 is 16 amino acids long. Trimming took 6 bases from V and 2 from J; bases not matched to a gene: 10. Germline V CDR1 and CDR2: SGHRS, YFSETQ. The CDR3 region has the DNA TGCGCCAGCACCCACCCGGGGACAGGGCACACAGATACGCAGTATTTT. It translates to CASTHPGTGHTDTQYF.

This clonotype was counted only a few times. The V gene is TRBV27, the J gene TRBJ2-7; possible D gene TRBD1, 6 bases. This CDR3 has 14 amino acids. CDR1 is MNHEY, CDR2 SMNVEV, per germline (reference sequence). V lost 4 bases to trimming and J lost 3 bases, with 13 bases between them. CDR3 region: CASSWVGQFYEQYF. The CDR3 DNA sequence: TGTGCCAGCAGTTGGGTCGGACAGTTCTACGAGCAGTACTTC.

This clonotype was recorded a few times. The gene calls are TRBV29-1 and TRBJ2-3, with 9 bases matching TRBD2. V lost 7 bases, J lost 2 bases, and 10 bases stayed unmatched. The germline CDR1 and CDR2 sequences are SQVTM and ANQGSEA. There are 15 residues in the CDR3. The chain's CDR3 is CSEITSGGYTDTQYF. The CDR3, as DNA: TGCAGCGAGATTACAAGCGGGGGGTACACAGATACGCAGTATTTT.

This clonotype has only a few counts. The chain recombines TRBV11-2 with TRBJ2-3, with 8 bases matching TRBD2. Germline V CDR1 and CDR2: SGHAT, FQNNGV. V shed 1 base, J shed 0 bases, and the junction held 6 bases outside the gene matches. The CDR3 has 17 amino acids. The CDR3 here is CASSLGVAGPSTDTQYF. CDR3 nucleotide sequence: TGTGCCAGCAGCTTAGGGGTAGCGGGGCCAAGCACAGATACGCAGTATTTT.

This clonotype was counted a few times. The CDR3 region has the DNA TGTGCCACCGGGACAGGGCCCACCGGGGAGCTGTTTTTT. Protein product: CATGTGPTGELFF. The chain carries TRBV10-3 and TRBJ2-2; 9 bases match TRBD1. Germline V lookup: CDR1 ENHRY, CDR2 SYGVKD. This CDR3 comprises 13 residues. J lost 4 bases, V lost 10 bases, and 4 bases had no gene match.

This clonotype was observed a few times. The chain has TRBV5-4 and TRBJ1-1; D gene ambiguous. Trimming left V 9 bases short and J 1 base short, with 10 bases between. The CDR3 contains 12 residues. Germline values: CDR1 SGHNT, CDR2 YYREEE (reference sequence). The CDR3 loop is CATQSENTEAFF. The CDR3 DNA reads as TGTGCCACCCAGTCGGAGAACACTGAAGCTTTCTTT. The full variable domain, rest sourced from reference TRBV5-4 and TRBJ1-1, is ETGVTQSPTHLIKTRGQQVTLRCSSQSGHNTVSWYQQALGQGPQFIFQYYREEENGRGNFPPRFSGLQFPNYSSELNVNALELDDSALYLCATQSENTEAFFGQGTRLTVV.

This clonotype has just a few counts. The chain carries TRBV15 and TRBJ2-5, with D uncertain. The CDR3 has 13 amino acids. The germline gives CDR1 LNHNV, CDR2 YYDKDF (reference sequence). With 1 base removed from V and 3 bases from J, the gap between germline ends came to 6 bases. The CDR3 nucleotides are TGTGCCACCAGCAGAGTGGTAGAAGAGACCCAGTACTTC. As protein: CATSRVVEETQYF. Drawing the rest from reference TRBV15 and TRBJ2-5, the complete variable domain is DAMVIQNPRYQVTQFGKPVTLSCSQTLNHNVMYWYQQKSSQAPKLLFHYYDKDFNNEADTPDNFQSRRPNTSFCFLDIRSPGLGDTAMYLCATSRVVEETQYFGPGTRLLVL.

This clonotype has just a few counts. The chain has TRBV30 and TRBJ1-1; unclear D gene. In germline, CDR1 is GTSNPN, CDR2 SVGIG (reference sequence). This CDR3 is built from 13 residues. Trimming cost V 5 bases and J 4 bases, with 14 bases left between them. CDR3 sequence (DNA): TGTGCCTGGGACAAAGGTGTCCGCACTGAAGCTTTCTTT. It translates to CAWDKGVRTEAFF.

The V gene is TRBV4-2, the J gene TRBJ1-1; D perhaps matches TRBD1 (5 bases). From germline, CDR1 is LGHNA and CDR2 YNFKEQ. Trimming cost V 1 base and J 8 bases, with 8 bases left between them. The length of the CDR3 is 12 residues. CDR3 loop: CASSQAKGEAFF. The CDR3 DNA reads TGTGCCAGCAGCCAAGCTAAGGGGGAAGCTTTCTTT.

The chain employs TRBV10-3 and TRBJ2-2; D uncertain. Germline V gene data show CDR1 as ENHRY and CDR2 as SYGVKD. V was shortened by 3 bases and J by 3 bases, with 8 bases between the two germline ends. This CDR3 has 14 residues. The CDR3 sequence is CAISESSYTGELFF. The CDR3 bases are TGTGCCATCAGTGAATCCAGCTACACCGGGGAGCTGTTTTTT.

The table lists this clonotype with many counts. V gene TRBV7-3 combines with J gene TRBJ1-1, with D maybe TRBD1 (6 bases). Between the trimmed V and J ends, which lost 2 bases and 5 bases, there was a span of 15 bases. Germline CDR1 and CDR2: SGHTA and FQGTGA. The CDR3 has 15 amino acids. The CDR3 nucleotides are TGTGCCAGCAGCTTAGGACCCAGGGGCGCAACTGAAGCTTTCTTT. Translated, it gives CASSLGPRGATEAFF.

This clonotype was recorded many times. The chain employs TRBV6-2 or TRBV6-3 and TRBJ2-1; D is unclear. V lost 5 bases and J 9 bases, leaving 14 bases between the germline ends. This CDR3 has 13 amino acids. CDR1 is MNHEY, CDR2 SVGEGT, per germline. The CDR3, as DNA: TGTGCCAGCAGTCCCCCTGGTAATCTTGAGCAGTTCTTC. Its protein product is CASSPPGNLEQFF.

V usage is TRBV19 and J usage is TRBJ1-2; 7 nucleotides match TRBD1. V lost 3 bases, J lost 2 bases, and 6 bases stayed unmatched. Germline lookup yields CDR1 LNHDA and CDR2 SQIVND (reference sequence). The CDR3 is 15 residues long. CDR3 protein: CASSISATGNYGYTF. The DNA of the CDR3 is TGTGCCAGTAGTATCTCCGCGACAGGGAACTATGGCTACACCTTC. The variable domain in full, with the rest retrieved from reference TRBV19 and TRBJ1-2, is DGGITQSPKYLFRKEGQNVTLSCEQNLNHDAMYWYRQDPGQGLRLIYYSQIVNDFQKGDIAEGYSVSREKKESFPLTVTSAQKNPTAFYLCASSISATGNYGYTFGSGTRLTVV.